Following are 26 T cell receptor beta chains from one sample sequenced in a study of blood T cell repertoires in COVID-19. Measured with immunoSEQ multiplex PCR; TCRdb has only the in-frame clones, and not every one. The data hold roughly 150,000 clones, with 88% observed a single time. The material sequenced was peripheral blood. The source of these receptors is a human donor in a cohort sampled during active COVID-19.

The chain recombines TRBV19 with TRBJ2-1; 13 positions match TRBD2. The CDR3 contains 15 residues. In germline, CDR1 is LNHDA, CDR2 SQIVND (reference sequence). With 4 bases clipped from V and 5 bases from J, the junction kept 2 bases outside the gene matches. CDR3 coding DNA: TGTGCCAGTAGTACGGGACTAGCGGGGAACAATGAGCAGTTCTTC. Amino acid sequence: CASSTGLAGNNEQFF. Full variable domain (missing parts from reference TRBV19 and TRBJ2-1): DGGITQSPKYLFRKEGQNVTLSCEQNLNHDAMYWYRQDPGQGLRLIYYSQIVNDFQKGDIAEGYSVSREKKESFPLTVTSAQKNPTAFYLCASSTGLAGNNEQFFGPGTRLTVL.

DNA of the CDR3: TGTGCAAGTCGCTGGAGGACGTCTACGGATGAAAAACTGTTTTTT. Its translation is CASRWRTSTDEKLFF. This rearrangement joins TRBV12-2 to TRBJ1-4. TRBV12-2 is given as a pseudogene. The CDR3 contains 15 residues.

For the CDR3, the DNA is TGTGCCAGCGGGTATGGGCTGAACACTGAAGCTTTCTTT. It encodes CASGYGLNTEAFF. The chain links TRBV2 to TRBJ1-1; D call uncertain. This CDR3 contains 13 residues. In germline, CDR1 is SNHLY, CDR2 FYNNEI. Trimming left V 8 bases short and J 0 bases short, with 10 bases between.

The V call is TRBV13, the J call TRBJ1-4; 10 bases map to TRBD1. CDR3 size: 15 residues. The V segment lost 1 base and the J segment 12 bases; nucleotides outside the gene matches: 8. The V gene's germline CDR1 is PRHDT and CDR2 FYEKMQ (reference sequence). The CDR3 loop is CASSLVAVGTGELFF. The CDR3, as DNA: TGTGCCAGCAGCTTAGTGGCGGTGGGGACAGGGGAACTGTTTTTT. Complete variable domain (other parts from reference TRBV13 and TRBJ1-4): AAGVIQSPRHLIKEKRETATLKCYPIPRHDTVYWYQQGPGQDPQFLISFYEKMQSDKGSIPDRFSAQQFSDYHSELNMSSLELGDSALYFCASSLVAVGTGELFFGSGTQLSVL.

The chain combines TRBV15 with TRBJ1-5; TRBD1 agrees at 7 bases. This CDR3 has 15 residues. The germline gives CDR1 LNHNV, CDR2 YYDKDF (reference sequence). V lost 4 bases, J lost 0 bases, and 3 bases stayed unmatched. The CDR3 loop reads CATSKGQISNQPQHF. In nucleotides, the CDR3 is TGTGCCACCAGCAAGGGACAGATTAGCAATCAGCCCCAGCATTTT.

The chain has TRBV27 and TRBJ1-5; 7 bases are a match to TRBD1. There are 14 residues in the CDR3. Germline loops: CDR1 MNHEY, CDR2 SMNVEV (reference sequence). Losses at the gene ends were 5 bases for V and 7 bases for J; bases not matched to a gene: 8. CDR3 protein: CASSPRQGSQPQHF. CDR3 bases: TGTGCCAGCAGTCCGAGACAGGGATCACAGCCCCAGCATTTT.

This rearrangement joins TRBV4-1 to TRBJ2-1; D may be TRBD2 (5 bases). The CDR3 is made up of 13 amino acids. V was clipped by 3 bases and J by 6 bases, with 9 bases between them. Germline V CDR1 and CDR2: MGHRA, YSYEKL. CDR3 protein: CASSHLASNEQFF. The DNA of the CDR3 is TGCGCCAGCAGCCATCTAGCTTCCAATGAGCAGTTCTTC.

In regard to this clone: One end of the junction does not line up with germline, which may come from a read error. The J gene is TRBJ2-5, the V gene TRBV7-7; 8 positions agree with TRBD2. Germline values: CDR1 SSHAT, CDR2 FNYEAQ (reference sequence). The CDR3 totals 16 residues. The CDR3 nucleotides read TGTGCTAGCAGCTTGATGAGCGGGGGCAAGCAAGAGACCCAGTACTTC. This translates into CASSLMSGGKQETQYF. The full variable domain, completed using reference TRBV7-7 and TRBJ2-5, is GAGVSQSPRYKVTKRGQDVTLRCDPISSHATLYWYQQALGQGPEFLTYFNYEAQPDKSGLPSDRFSAERPEGSISTLTIQRTEQRDSAMYRCASSLMSGGKQETQYFGPGTRLLVL.

The chain carries TRBV7-2 and TRBJ2-2, with D hard to call. The CDR3 is 14 residues long. V lost 5 bases and J 1 base, leaving 8 bases between the germline ends. Germline CDR1 is SGHTA and CDR2 is FQGNSA. The CDR3 reads CASSIQRNTGELFF. The DNA for the CDR3 is TGTGCCAGCAGCATTCAGCGGAACACCGGGGAGCTGTTTTTT.

This clone was detected once. The CDR3 loop reads CASSPWTGKETQYF. As DNA, the CDR3 is TGTGCCAGCAGCCCTTGGACAGGGAAAGAGACCCAGTACTTC. J is TRBJ2-5 and V is TRBV7-9; TRBD1 matches at 8 bases. The CDR3 is 14 amino acids. The germline V gene has CDR1 SEHNR and CDR2 FQNEAQ (reference sequence). The junction had 5 bases not matched to a gene; V was cut back by 5 bases and J by 3 bases.

This sequence joins TRBV9 and TRBJ2-5; D uncertain. The V and J ends lost 0 bases and 1 base respectively, with 22 bases between them. The CDR3 contains 19 residues. Germline CDR1 SGDLS, CDR2 YYNGEE. CDR3 nucleotide sequence: TGTGCCAGCAGCGTAGCCCCTGGATTTGGAGCCAGAGCCCAAGAGACCCAGTACTTC. It yields the protein CASSVAPGFGARAQETQYF.

With regard to this clone: Other DNA variants within this sample encode the same CDR3. The CDR3 DNA reads TGTGCCAGTAGTATCGGGACAACGAACACCGGGGAGCTGTTTTTT. It yields the protein CASSIGTTNTGELFF. The chain links TRBV19 to TRBJ2-2, with D possibly matching TRBD1 (6 bases). Trimming shortened V by 3 bases and J by 0 bases, and 8 bases separated the two germline ends. The CDR3 runs to 15 residues. The germline gives CDR1 LNHDA, CDR2 SQIVND (reference sequence).

The chain couples TRBV11-2 to TRBJ2-7; 7 bases align to TRBD1. Losses at the gene ends were 3 bases for V and 2 bases for J; bases not matched to a gene: 7. The length of the CDR3 is 15 residues. CDR1 is SGHAT, CDR2 FQNNGV, per germline. CDR3 residues: CASSFSRQGTYEQYF. In DNA form, the CDR3 reads TGTGCCAGCAGCTTTTCCCGACAGGGAACCTACGAGCAGTACTTC.

This chain joins TRBV30 and TRBJ1-6; possibly TRBD1 for D (5 bases). The CDR3 is 15 residues long. Germline V gene lookup returns CDR1 GTSNPN and CDR2 SVGIG (reference sequence). V shed 7 bases and J shed 4 bases, with 17 bases lying between them. CDR3 region: CAYRQPSLYNSPLHF. The CDR3 DNA reads as TGTGCCTACAGACAGCCTTCTCTTTATAATTCACCCCTCCACTTT. Supplemented by reference TRBV30 and TRBJ1-6, the full variable domain reads SQTIHQWPATLVQPVGSPLSLECTVEGTSNPNLYWYRQAAGRGLQLLFYSVGIGQISSEVPQNLSASRPQDRQFILSSKKLLLSDSGFYLCAYRQPSLYNSPLHFGNGTRLTVT.

The V and J genes are TRBV10-3 and TRBJ1-1, with D perhaps TRBD1 (5 bases). Germline values: CDR1 ENHRY, CDR2 SYGVKD. The V end lost 2 bases, the J end lost 5 bases, and 12 bases lay between the germline ends. The CDR3 runs 14 residues. In nucleotides, the CDR3 is TGTGCCATCAGTGAGACCCCGGGGGGGACTGAAGCTTTCTTT. Amino acids: CAISETPGGTEAFF.

This chain links TRBV5-6 with TRBJ2-7, with D tentatively TRBD1 (7 bases). This CDR3 is built from 14 residues. Between the trimmed V and J ends, which lost 4 bases and 2 bases, there was a span of 13 bases. CDR1 and CDR2 (germline): SGHDT, YYEEEE. DNA of the CDR3: TGTGCCAGCAGCCCTGACAGGGAGGCCTACGAGCAGTACTTC. It encodes CASSPDREAYEQYF.

This clone showed up just once. The chain joins TRBV2 to TRBJ2-5, with 8 bases matching TRBD2. Germline V gene sequence: CDR1 SNHLY, CDR2 FYNNEI. The V segment lost 7 bases and the J segment 0 bases; nucleotides outside the gene matches: 13. The CDR3 runs 17 residues. The CDR3 bases are TGTGCCAGCACAAGGGGTATCAGCGGGGGATACCAAGAGACCCAGTACTTC. It is translated as CASTRGISGGYQETQYF.

The chain employs TRBV7-2 and TRBJ2-7, with D perhaps TRBD1 (6 bases). Germline V lookup: CDR1 SGHTA, CDR2 FQGNSA. V was pared by 2 bases and J by 0 bases, with 11 bases between. CDR3 length: 15 residues. The DNA for the CDR3 is TGTGCCAGCAGCTTATTCCACAGGGTCTCCTACGAGCAGTACTTC. It translates to CASSLFHRVSYEQYF.

The CDR3 is CASRNRDHNEQFF. The CDR3 region has the DNA TGTGCCAGCAGGAACAGGGACCACAATGAGCAGTTCTTC. The rearrangement joins TRBV6-5 to TRBJ2-1, with a weak D call TRBD1 (6 bases). CDR1 is MNHEY and CDR2 is SVGAGI in the germline V gene. The CDR3 runs to 13 residues. V was shortened by 6 bases and J by 5 bases, with 11 bases between the two germline ends.

CDR3: CASSLIGEKLFF. CDR3 DNA: TGTGCCAGCAGTTTAATCGGGGAAAAACTGTTTTTT. The J gene is TRBJ1-4, the V gene TRBV12-3 or TRBV12-4; D is uncertain. The CDR3 is 12 amino acids. With 2 bases removed from V and 8 bases from J, the gap between germline ends came to 6 bases.

The V and J genes are TRBV9 and TRBJ1-2, with D unresolved. Trimming removed 0 bases at V and 4 bases at J, with 10 bases between. The CDR3 length is 14 residues. Germline CDR1 and CDR2: SGDLS and YYNGEE. CDR3 coding DNA: TGTGCCAGCAGCGTAGCGGAGGGCAGCTATGGCTACACCTTC. This codes for CASSVAEGSYGYTF.

The rearrangement links TRBV7-8 to TRBJ2-7; 9 bases are a match to TRBD1. Losses at the gene ends were 3 bases for V and 3 bases for J; bases not matched to a gene: 6. CDR1 is SGHVS and CDR2 is FQNEAQ in the germline V gene. The CDR3 has 15 amino acids. The CDR3 DNA follows: TGTGCCAGCAGCTTGGCCGGGACAGGGATCTACGAGCAGTACTTC. Residues: CASSLAGTGIYEQYF.

The chain couples TRBV3-1 (or the pseudogene TRBV3-2) to TRBJ2-5, with D possibly matching TRBD2 (7 bases). The length of the CDR3 is 17 residues. Germline V gene sequence: CDR1 LGHDT, CDR2 YNNKEL (reference sequence). Trimming removed 4 bases at V and 2 bases at J, with 20 bases between. The CDR3 DNA sequence: TGTGCCAGCAGCCTCTACGGGACTACGAGGGGGCAAGAGACCCAGTACTTC. Its protein product is CASSLYGTTRGQETQYF.

CDR3 amino acids: CASSLNSKEKLFF. The CDR3 DNA reads TGTGCCAGCAGTTTGAACAGTAAGGAAAAACTGTTTTTT. The chain links TRBV12-3 or TRBV12-4 to TRBJ1-4; no reliable D call. The CDR3 has 13 residues. Trimming took 3 bases from V and 8 from J, leaving 10 bases between them.

The chain carries TRBV5-1 and TRBJ1-6, with 8 bases matching TRBD1. This CDR3 has 16 residues. Germline V CDR1 and CDR2: SGHRS, YFSETQ. V dropped 0 bases and J dropped 9; count of bases not matched to a gene: 8. CDR3 sequence: CASSLAETGASSPLHF. In DNA, the CDR3 is TGCGCCAGCAGCTTGGCCGAGACAGGGGCTAGTTCACCCCTCCACTTT.

This clone was seen a single time. The chain employs TRBV4-1 and TRBJ1-2, with 10 bases identical to TRBD1. The CDR3 consists of 15 residues. Germline CDR1 and CDR2: MGHRA and YSYEKL. The J segment lost 6 bases and the V segment lost 8 bases, leaving 12 bases of the junction unmatched. This CDR3 reads CASRPPGQGKNGYTF. As DNA, the CDR3 is TGCGCCAGCCGACCCCCGGGACAGGGGAAAAATGGCTACACCTTC.